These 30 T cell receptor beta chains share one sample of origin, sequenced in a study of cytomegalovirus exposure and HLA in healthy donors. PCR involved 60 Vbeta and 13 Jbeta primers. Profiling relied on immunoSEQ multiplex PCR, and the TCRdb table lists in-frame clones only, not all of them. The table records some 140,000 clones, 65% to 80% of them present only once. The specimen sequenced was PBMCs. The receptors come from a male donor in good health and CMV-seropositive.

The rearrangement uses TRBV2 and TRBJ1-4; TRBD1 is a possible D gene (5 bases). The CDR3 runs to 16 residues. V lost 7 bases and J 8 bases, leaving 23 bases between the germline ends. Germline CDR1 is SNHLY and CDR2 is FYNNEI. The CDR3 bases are TGTGCCAGCACCCTAGGGCTGGTGGGGGGATTGGAAAAACTGTTTTTT. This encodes CASTLGLVGGLEKLFF.

The CDR3 loop reads CASSDPVGSAGELFF. As DNA, the CDR3 is TGTGCCAGCAGTGATCCAGTGGGGAGCGCCGGGGAGCTGTTTTTT. The chain uses TRBV6-1 and TRBJ2-2; a weak D match, TRBD2 (5 bases). This CDR3 is built from 15 residues. Per germline, CDR1 MNHNS and CDR2 SASEGT. Trimming left V 3 bases short and J 6 bases short, with 14 bases between.

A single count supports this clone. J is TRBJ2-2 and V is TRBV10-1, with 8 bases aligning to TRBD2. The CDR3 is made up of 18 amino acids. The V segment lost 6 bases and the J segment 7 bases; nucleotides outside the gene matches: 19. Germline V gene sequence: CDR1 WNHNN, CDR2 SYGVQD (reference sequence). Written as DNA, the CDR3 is TGCGCCAGCAGAGCCCGCCCGGGGGCGGGGGGACCGCACGGGGAGCTGTTTTTT. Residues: CASRARPGAGGPHGELFF.

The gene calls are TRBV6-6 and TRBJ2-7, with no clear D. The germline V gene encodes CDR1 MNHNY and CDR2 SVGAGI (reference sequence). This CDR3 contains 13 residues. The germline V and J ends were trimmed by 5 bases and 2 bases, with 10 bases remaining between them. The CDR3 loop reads CASSATVTYEQYF. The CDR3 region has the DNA TGTGCCAGCAGTGCCACGGTGACCTACGAGCAGTACTTC.

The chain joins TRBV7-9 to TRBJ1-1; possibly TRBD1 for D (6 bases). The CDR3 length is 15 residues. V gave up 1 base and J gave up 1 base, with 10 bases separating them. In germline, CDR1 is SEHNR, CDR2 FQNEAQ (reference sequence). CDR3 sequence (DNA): TGTGCCAGCAGCTTAGGTGCGACAGGGAACACTGAAGCTTTCTTT. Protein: CASSLGATGNTEAFF.

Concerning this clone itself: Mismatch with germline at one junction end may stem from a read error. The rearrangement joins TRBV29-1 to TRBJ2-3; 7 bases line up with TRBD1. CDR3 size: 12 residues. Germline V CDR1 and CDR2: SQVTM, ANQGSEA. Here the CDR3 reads CSVLGGTGTQYF. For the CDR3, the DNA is TGCAGCGTTCTAGGGGGCACAGGTACGCAGTATTTT.

CDR3 in amino acids: CASGRTSGGRYNEQFF. The CDR3 DNA reads as TGTGCCAGTGGAAGGACTAGCGGGGGGCGATACAATGAGCAGTTCTTC. V usage is TRBV19 and J usage is TRBJ2-1; 14 bases fit TRBD2. The trim removed 8 bases at V and 4 bases at J, leaving 7 bases unmatched. The CDR3 is 16 residues long. Germline V gives CDR1 LNHDA, CDR2 SQIVND (reference sequence).

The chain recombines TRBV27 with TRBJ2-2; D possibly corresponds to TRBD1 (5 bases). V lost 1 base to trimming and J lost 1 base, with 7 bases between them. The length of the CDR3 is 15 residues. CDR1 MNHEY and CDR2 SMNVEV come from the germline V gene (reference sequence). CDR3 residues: CASSLLGQNTGELFF. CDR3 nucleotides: TGTGCCAGCAGTTTATTAGGACAGAACACCGGGGAGCTGTTTTTT.

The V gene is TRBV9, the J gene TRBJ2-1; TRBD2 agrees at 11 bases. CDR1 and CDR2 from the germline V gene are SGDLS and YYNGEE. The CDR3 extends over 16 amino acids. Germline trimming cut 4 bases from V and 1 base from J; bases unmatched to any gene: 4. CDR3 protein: CASSTRTSGSYNEQFF. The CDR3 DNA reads TGTGCCAGCAGCACACGGACTAGCGGGTCCTACAATGAGCAGTTCTTC. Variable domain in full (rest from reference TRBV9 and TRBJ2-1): DSGVTQTPKHLITATGQRVTLRCSPRSGDLSVYWYQQSLDQGLQFLIQYYNGEERAKGNILERFSAQQFPDLHSELNLSSLELGDSALYFCASSTRTSGSYNEQFFGPGTRLTVL.

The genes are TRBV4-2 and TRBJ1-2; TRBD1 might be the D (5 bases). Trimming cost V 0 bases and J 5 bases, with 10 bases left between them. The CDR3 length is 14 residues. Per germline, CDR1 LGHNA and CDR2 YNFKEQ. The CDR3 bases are TGTGCCAGCAGCCAAGATCTGGGGGGGTATGGCTACACCTTC. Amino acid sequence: CASSQDLGGYGYTF.

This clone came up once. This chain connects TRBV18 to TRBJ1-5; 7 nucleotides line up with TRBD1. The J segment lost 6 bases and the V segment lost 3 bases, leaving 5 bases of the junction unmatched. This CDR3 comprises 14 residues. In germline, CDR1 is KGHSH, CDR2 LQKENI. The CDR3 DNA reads TGTGCCAGCTCACCCCTTCGACAGGGTCAGCCCCAGCATTTT. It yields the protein CASSPLRQGQPQHF.

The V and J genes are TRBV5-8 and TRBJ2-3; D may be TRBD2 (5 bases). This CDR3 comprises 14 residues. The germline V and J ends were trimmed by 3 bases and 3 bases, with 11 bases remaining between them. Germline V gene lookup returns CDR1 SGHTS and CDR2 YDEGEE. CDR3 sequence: CASSWGRRTDTQYF. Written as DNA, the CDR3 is TGTGCCAGCAGCTGGGGTAGGAGGACAGATACGCAGTATTTT.

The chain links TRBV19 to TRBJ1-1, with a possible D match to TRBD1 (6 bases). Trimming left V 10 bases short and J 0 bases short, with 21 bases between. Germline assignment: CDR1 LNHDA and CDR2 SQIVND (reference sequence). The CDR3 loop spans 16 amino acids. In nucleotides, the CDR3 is TGTGCCACCAAAAAATCAGGGGAGAGGGTGAACACTGAAGCTTTCTTT. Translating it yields CATKKSGERVNTEAFF.

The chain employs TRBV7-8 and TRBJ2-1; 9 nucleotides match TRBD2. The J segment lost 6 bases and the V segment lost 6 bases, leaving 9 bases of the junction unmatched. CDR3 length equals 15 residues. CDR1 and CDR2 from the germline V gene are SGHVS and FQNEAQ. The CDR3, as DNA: TGTGCCAGCAGACCCCGGACTAGCGCGGCCAATGAGCAGTTCTTC. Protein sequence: CASRPRTSAANEQFF.

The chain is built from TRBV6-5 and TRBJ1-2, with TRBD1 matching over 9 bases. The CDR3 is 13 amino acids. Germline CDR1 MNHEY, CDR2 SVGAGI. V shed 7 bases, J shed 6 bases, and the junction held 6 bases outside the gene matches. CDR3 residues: CASKPGQGNGYTF. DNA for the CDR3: TGTGCCAGCAAGCCGGGACAGGGAAATGGCTACACCTTC.

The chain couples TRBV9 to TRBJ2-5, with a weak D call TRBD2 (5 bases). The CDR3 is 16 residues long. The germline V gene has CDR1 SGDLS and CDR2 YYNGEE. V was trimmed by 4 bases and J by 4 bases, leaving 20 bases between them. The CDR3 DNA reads TGTGCCAGCAGCCCCTTAGGAGAACCGGGGAGAGAGACCCAGTACTTC. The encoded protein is CASSPLGEPGRETQYF.

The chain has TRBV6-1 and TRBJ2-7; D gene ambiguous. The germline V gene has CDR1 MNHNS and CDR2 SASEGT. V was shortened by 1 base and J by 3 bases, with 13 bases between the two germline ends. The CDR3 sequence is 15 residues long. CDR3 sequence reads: CASSEVAARGYEQYF. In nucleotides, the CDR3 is TGTGCCAGCAGTGAAGTTGCTGCCAGAGGCTACGAGCAGTACTTC.

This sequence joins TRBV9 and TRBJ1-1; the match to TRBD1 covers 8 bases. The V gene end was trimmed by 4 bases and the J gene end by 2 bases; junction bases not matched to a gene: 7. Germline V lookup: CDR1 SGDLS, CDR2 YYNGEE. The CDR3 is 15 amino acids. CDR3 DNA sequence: TGTGCCAGCAGCCCTGAGGACAGGGAAAACACTGAAGCTTTCTTT. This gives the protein CASSPEDRENTEAFF.

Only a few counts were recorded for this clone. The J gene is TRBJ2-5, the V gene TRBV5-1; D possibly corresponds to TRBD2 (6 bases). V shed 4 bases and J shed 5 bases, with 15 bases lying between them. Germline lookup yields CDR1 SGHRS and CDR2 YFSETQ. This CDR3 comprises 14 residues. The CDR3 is CASSQGLVAETQYF. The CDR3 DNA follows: TGCGCCAGCAGCCAGGGACTCGTGGCGGAGACCCAGTACTTC. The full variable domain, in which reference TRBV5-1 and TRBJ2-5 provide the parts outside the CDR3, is KAGVTQTPRYLIKTRGQQVTLSCSPISGHRSVSWYQQTPGQGLQFLFEYFSETQRNKGNFPGRFSGRQFSNSRSEMNVSTLELGDSALYLCASSQGLVAETQYFGPGTRLLVL.

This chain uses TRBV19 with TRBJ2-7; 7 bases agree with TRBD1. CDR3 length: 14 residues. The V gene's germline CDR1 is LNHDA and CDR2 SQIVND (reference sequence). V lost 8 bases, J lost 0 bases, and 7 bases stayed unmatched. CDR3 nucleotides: TGTGCCAGTCGTACAGGGGATAGCTCCTACGAGCAGTACTTC. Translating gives CASRTGDSSYEQYF.

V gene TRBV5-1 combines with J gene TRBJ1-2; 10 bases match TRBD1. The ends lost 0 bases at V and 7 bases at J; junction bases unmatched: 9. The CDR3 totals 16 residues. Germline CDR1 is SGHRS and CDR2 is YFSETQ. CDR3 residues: CASSLALDRGSLGYTF. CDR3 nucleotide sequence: TGCGCCAGCAGCTTGGCGCTGGACAGGGGGTCGCTTGGCTACACCTTC.

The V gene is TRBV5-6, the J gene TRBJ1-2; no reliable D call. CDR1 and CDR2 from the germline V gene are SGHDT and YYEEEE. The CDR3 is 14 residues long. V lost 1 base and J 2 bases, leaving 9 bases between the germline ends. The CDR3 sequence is CASSLLGSNYGYTF. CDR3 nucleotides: TGTGCCAGCAGCTTGTTGGGCAGCAACTATGGCTACACCTTC.

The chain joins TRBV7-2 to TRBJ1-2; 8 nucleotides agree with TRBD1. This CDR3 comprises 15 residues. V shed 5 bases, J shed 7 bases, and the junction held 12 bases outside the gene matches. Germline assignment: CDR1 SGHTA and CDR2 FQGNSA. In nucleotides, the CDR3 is TGTGCCAGCAGCCCCGAGCTAGGACAGGGCGTTGGCTACACCTTC. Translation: CASSPELGQGVGYTF.

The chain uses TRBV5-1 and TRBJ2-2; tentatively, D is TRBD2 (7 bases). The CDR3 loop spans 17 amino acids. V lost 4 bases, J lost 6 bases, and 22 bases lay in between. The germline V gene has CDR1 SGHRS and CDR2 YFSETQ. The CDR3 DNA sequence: TGCGCCAGCAGCCCCCAGGGGATTGGCGGGAGCCCCGGGGAGCTGTTTTTT. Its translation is CASSPQGIGGSPGELFF. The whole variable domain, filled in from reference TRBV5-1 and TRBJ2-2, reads KAGVTQTPRYLIKTRGQQVTLSCSPISGHRSVSWYQQTPGQGLQFLFEYFSETQRNKGNFPGRFSGRQFSNSRSEMNVSTLELGDSALYLCASSPQGIGGSPGELFFGEGSRLTVL.

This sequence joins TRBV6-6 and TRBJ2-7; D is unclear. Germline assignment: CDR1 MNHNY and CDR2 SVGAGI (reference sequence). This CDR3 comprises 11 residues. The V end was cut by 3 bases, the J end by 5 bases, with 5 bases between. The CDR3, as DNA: TGTGCCAGCAGTTATTCCGACGAGCAGTACTTC. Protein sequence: CASSYSDEQYF.

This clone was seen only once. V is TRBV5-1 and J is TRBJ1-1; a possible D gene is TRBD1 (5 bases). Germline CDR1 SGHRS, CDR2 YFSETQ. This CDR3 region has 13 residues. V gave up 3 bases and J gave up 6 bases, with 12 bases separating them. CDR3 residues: CASSWYGGAEAFF. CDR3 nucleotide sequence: TGCGCCAGCAGCTGGTACGGGGGGGCTGAAGCTTTCTTT.

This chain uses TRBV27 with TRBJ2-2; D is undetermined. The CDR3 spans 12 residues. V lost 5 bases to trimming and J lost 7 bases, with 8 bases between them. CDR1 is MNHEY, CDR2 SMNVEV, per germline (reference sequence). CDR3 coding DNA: TGTGCCAGCAGTCCTTATAACGGGGAGCTGTTTTTT. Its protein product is CASSPYNGELFF.

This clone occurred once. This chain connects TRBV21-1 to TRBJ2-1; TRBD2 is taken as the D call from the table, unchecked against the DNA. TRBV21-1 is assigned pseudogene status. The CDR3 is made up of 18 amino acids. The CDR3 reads CASSKWTSASLNHNEQFF. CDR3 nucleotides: TGTGCCAGCAGCAAGTGGACTAGCGCCAGCCTCAATCACAATGAGCAGTTCTTC.

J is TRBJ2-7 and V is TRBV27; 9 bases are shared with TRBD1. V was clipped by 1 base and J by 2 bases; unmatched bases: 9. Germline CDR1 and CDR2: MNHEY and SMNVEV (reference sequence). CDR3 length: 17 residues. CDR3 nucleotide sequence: TGTGCCAGCAGTTTATTGGGGCGGGACAGGGTCCCCTACGAGCAGTACTTC. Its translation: CASSLLGRDRVPYEQYF.

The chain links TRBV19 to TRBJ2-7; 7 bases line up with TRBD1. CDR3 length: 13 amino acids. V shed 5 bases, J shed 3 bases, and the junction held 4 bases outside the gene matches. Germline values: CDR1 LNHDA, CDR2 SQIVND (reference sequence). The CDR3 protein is CASSLGTDYEQYF. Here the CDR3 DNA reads TGTGCCAGTAGTTTGGGGACAGACTACGAGCAGTACTTC.